The 17 T cell receptor beta chains presented below share a single source sample, sequenced in a study of OX40 agonist ivuxolimab in advanced cancers. Profiling relied on immunoSEQ multiplex PCR, and the TCRdb table lists in-frame clones only, not all of them. The sample lists around 70,000 clones; 65% to 90% were seen once. Specimen: CD4+ or CD8+ T cells sorted from blood, collected in a trial of the OX40 agonist ivuxolimab. Receptors were obtained from an adult with an advanced solid tumor such as melanoma, head and neck, liver or kidney cancer.

The chain links TRBV11-2 to TRBJ2-1; TRBD2 agrees at 10 bases. This CDR3 has 14 amino acids. Germline CDR1 reads SGHAT; CDR2 reads FQNNGV. Trimming removed 3 bases from V and 15 bases from J; junction bases left unmatched: 11. The CDR3 sequence: CASSLVASGGPRFF. CDR3 bases: TGTGCCAGCAGCTTGGTGGCTAGCGGGGGCCCCCGGTTCTTC.

The gene calls are TRBV27 and TRBJ1-2; TRBD1 is a possible D gene (5 bases). The V gene lost 4 bases and the J gene lost 4 bases, with 10 bases spanning the gap. The CDR3 sequence is 13 residues long. The germline CDR1 and CDR2 sequences are MNHEY and SMNVEV (reference sequence). The CDR3 loop reads CASSSYGAYGYTF. The DNA of the CDR3 is TGTGCCAGCAGTTCTTACGGGGCCTATGGCTACACCTTC.

The rearrangement links TRBV7-2 to TRBJ1-1, with 9 bases aligning to TRBD1. The length of the CDR3 is 13 residues. Germline V gene sequence: CDR1 SGHTA, CDR2 FQGNSA. V dropped 5 bases and J dropped 2; count of bases not matched to a gene: 0. Here the CDR3 reads CASSTGGNTEAFF. The CDR3 DNA reads TGTGCCAGCAGCACAGGGGGCAACACTGAAGCTTTCTTT. Looking up the rest from reference TRBV7-2 and TRBJ1-1 gives the full variable domain: GAGVSQSPSNKVTEKGKDVELRCDPISGHTALYWYRQSLGQGLEFLIYFQGNSAPDKSGLPSDRFSAERTGGSVSTLTIQRTQQEDSAVYLCASSTGGNTEAFFGQGTRLTVV.

This rearrangement joins TRBV2 to TRBJ1-6; D gene uncertain. Between the trimmed V and J ends, which lost 5 bases and 15 bases, there was a span of 23 bases. The germline V gene has CDR1 SNHLY and CDR2 FYNNEI. There are 15 residues in the CDR3. The chain's CDR3 is CASSLFPGKVGDLHF. The CDR3 region has the DNA TGTGCCAGCAGTCTATTCCCGGGAAAAGTTGGGGACCTCCACTTT. Drawing the rest from reference TRBV2 and TRBJ1-6, the complete variable domain is EPEVTQTPSHQVTQMGQEVILRCVPISNHLYFYWYRQILGQKVEFLVSFYNNEISEKSEIFDDQFSVERPDGSNFTLKIRSTKLEDSAMYFCASSLFPGKVGDLHFGNGTRLTVT.

The rearrangement uses TRBV6-5 and TRBJ1-2; D is unresolved. CDR3 length: 15 amino acids. V dropped 2 bases and J dropped 4 bases, with 14 bases sitting between them. The V gene's germline CDR1 is MNHEY and CDR2 SVGAGI. The DNA for the CDR3 is TGTGCCAGCAGTTACGTGGACCCAACTATCTATGGCTACACCTTC. It yields the protein CASSYVDPTIYGYTF.

V usage is TRBV19 and J usage is TRBJ1-2, with D tentatively TRBD1 (5 bases). There are 13 residues in the CDR3. V shed 6 bases and J shed 4 bases, with 12 bases lying between them. The V gene's germline CDR1 is LNHDA and CDR2 SQIVND (reference sequence). The CDR3 coding sequence is TGTGCCAGTAGCTCGGTCGGGGGCTATGGCTACACCTTC. Translated: CASSSVGGYGYTF.

This chain links TRBV7-8 with TRBJ2-2; tentatively, D is TRBD2 (5 bases). The CDR3 loop spans 14 amino acids. CDR1 is SGHVS, CDR2 FQNEAQ, per germline. V gave up 4 bases and J gave up 6 bases, with 12 bases separating them. In DNA, the CDR3 is TGTGCCAGCAGCTCCACCGGACTGTCCGGGGAGCTGTTTTTT. As protein: CASSSTGLSGELFF.

The gene calls are TRBV5-1 and TRBJ2-3; 7 nucleotides align to TRBD1. Germline V gene data show CDR1 as SGHRS and CDR2 as YFSETQ. V shed 2 bases and J 4 bases; nucleotides not matched to a gene: 4. The CDR3 has 14 amino acids. The CDR3 DNA is TGCGCCAGCAGCTTTGGACAGGAATCAGATACGCAGTATTTT. This translates into CASSFGQESDTQYF.

CDR3 in amino acids: CAIRGGRNEKLFF. Here the CDR3 DNA reads TGTGCCATCAGGGGGGGCAGAAATGAAAAACTGTTTTTT. The J gene is TRBJ1-4, the V gene TRBV10-3; possible D gene TRBD1, 6 bases. CDR1 and CDR2 (germline): ENHRY, SYGVKD. V gave up 6 bases and J gave up 5 bases, with 10 bases separating them. The length of the CDR3 is 13 residues.

This chain uses TRBV5-1 with TRBJ1-2; possibly TRBD1 for D (5 bases). The CDR3 contains 15 residues. CDR1 and CDR2 from the germline V gene are SGHRS and YFSETQ. V dropped 3 bases and J dropped 0 bases, with 12 bases sitting between them. CDR3 coding DNA: TGCGCCAGCAGCTACCGGGACGGAGCTAACTATGGCTACACCTTC. This translates into CASSYRDGANYGYTF.

The chain joins TRBV6-6 to TRBJ1-5; D remains unclear. V was trimmed by 5 bases and J by 2 bases, leaving 7 bases between them. The CDR3 runs to 13 residues. Germline loops: CDR1 MNHNY, CDR2 SVGAGI (reference sequence). CDR3 protein: CASSVIGNQPQHF. In nucleotides, the CDR3 is TGTGCCAGCAGTGTGATTGGCAATCAGCCCCAGCATTTT.

The chain uses TRBV7-2 and TRBJ1-6, with 7 bases aligning to TRBD1. This CDR3 contains 16 residues. V lost 5 bases and J lost 7; bases outside the gene matches: 11. Per the germline V gene, CDR1 is SGHTA and CDR2 is FQGNSA. The CDR3 sequence is CASSPGAGQPNSPLHF. CDR3 nucleotides: TGTGCCAGCAGCCCCGGGGCGGGACAGCCAAATTCACCCCTCCACTTT.

Written as DNA, the CDR3 is TGTGCCAGCTCACCACCGGCGGGGGGCCAGACCGAGCAGTACTTC. Translating it yields CASSPPAGGQTEQYF. The V call is TRBV18, the J call TRBJ2-7; the match to TRBD2 covers 8 bases. CDR3 length: 15 amino acids. With V trimmed by 0 bases and J by 6 bases, 7 bases remained unmatched. Germline V gene data show CDR1 as KGHSH and CDR2 as LQKENI.

This chain uses TRBV13 with TRBJ2-7, with a weak D call TRBD2 (7 bases). The CDR3 covers 15 residues. In germline, CDR1 is PRHDT, CDR2 FYEKMQ (reference sequence). V dropped 5 bases and J dropped 4 bases, with 18 bases sitting between them. This CDR3 reads CASSRRGGGSYEQYF. The CDR3 DNA is TGTGCCAGCAGCCGCCGGGGAGGGGGATCGTACGAGCAGTACTTC.

The chain employs TRBV4-1 and TRBJ2-6; D is undetermined. Germline lookup yields CDR1 MGHRA and CDR2 YSYEKL. V was cut by 0 bases and J by 0 bases, with 6 bases left in between. This CDR3 comprises 16 residues. CDR3 residues: CASSQDRNSGANVLTF. CDR3 DNA sequence: TGCGCCAGCAGCCAAGATCGGAACTCTGGGGCCAACGTCCTGACTTTC.

This clone was seen just once. The J gene is TRBJ1-4, the V gene TRBV5-1; D is uncertain. CDR1 is SGHRS, CDR2 YFSETQ, per germline. Deletions cut 4 bases from V and 4 bases from J, with 14 bases between. The CDR3 totals 15 residues. The CDR3 protein is CASSLVGQLNEKLFF. The CDR3 nucleotides are TGCGCCAGCAGCCTTGTAGGGCAGCTTAATGAAAAACTGTTTTTT.

The genes are TRBV6-1 and TRBJ1-1, with 7 bases lining up with TRBD1. The CDR3 loop spans 14 amino acids. From germline, CDR1 is MNHNS and CDR2 SASEGT. V shed 4 bases, J shed 10 bases, and the junction held 12 bases outside the gene matches. The CDR3: CASSATGEHGGAFF. The CDR3, as DNA: TGTGCCAGCAGTGCTACAGGGGAGCACGGGGGAGCTTTCTTT.